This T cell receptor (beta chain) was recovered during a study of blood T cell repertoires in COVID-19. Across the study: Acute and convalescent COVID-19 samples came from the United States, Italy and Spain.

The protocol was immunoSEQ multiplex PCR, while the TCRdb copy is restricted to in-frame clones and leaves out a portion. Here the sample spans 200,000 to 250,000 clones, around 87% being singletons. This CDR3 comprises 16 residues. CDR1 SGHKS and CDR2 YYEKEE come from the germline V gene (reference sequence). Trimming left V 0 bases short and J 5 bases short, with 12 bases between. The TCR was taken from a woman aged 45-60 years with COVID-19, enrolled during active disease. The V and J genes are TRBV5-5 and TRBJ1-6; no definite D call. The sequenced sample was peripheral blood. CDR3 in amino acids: CASSLEPAEHNSPLHF. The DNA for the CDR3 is TGTGCCAGCAGCTTGGAGCCCGCTGAGCATAATTCACCCCTCCACTTT.